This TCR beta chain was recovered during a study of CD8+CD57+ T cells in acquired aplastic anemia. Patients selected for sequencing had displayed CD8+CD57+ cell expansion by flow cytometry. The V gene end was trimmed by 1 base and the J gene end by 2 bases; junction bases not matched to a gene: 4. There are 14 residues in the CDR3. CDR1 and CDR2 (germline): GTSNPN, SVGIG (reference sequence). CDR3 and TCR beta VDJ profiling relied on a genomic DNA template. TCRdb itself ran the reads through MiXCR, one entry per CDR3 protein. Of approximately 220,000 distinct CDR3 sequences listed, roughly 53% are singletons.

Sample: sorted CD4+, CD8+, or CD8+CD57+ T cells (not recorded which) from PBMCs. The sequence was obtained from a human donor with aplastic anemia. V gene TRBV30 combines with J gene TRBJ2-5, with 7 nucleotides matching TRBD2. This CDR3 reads CAWSGGGIQETQYF. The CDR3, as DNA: TGTGCCTGGAGTGGGGGGGGGATTCAAGAGACCCAGTACTTC.